This T cell receptor (beta chain) derives from a study of CD8 T cells in ankylosing spondylitis. TCRdb passed the 5' RACE reads through MiXCR, listing each CDR3 protein once. The table has about 540,000 distinct CDR3 sequences, 12% seen once. Whole-study results and caveats: Ankylosing spondylitis blood appeared to be characterized by a TCR beta motif of 8 or 9 highly homologous variants.

The germline gives CDR1 SGHRS, CDR2 YFSETQ. V lost 2 bases and J 8 bases, leaving 14 bases between the germline ends. CDR3 length equals 14 residues. Comments on this clonotype: Antigen specificity is unknown.

The source of this sequence is a male donor with ankylosing spondylitis. Sequenced input: blood, either unsorted or a sorted T cell fraction (not recorded which). This sequence joins TRBV5-1 and TRBJ2-1, with D possibly called TRBD1 or TRBD2 (5 bases each). CDR3 sequence: CASSLSTLGDEQFF. The DNA for the CDR3 is TGCGCCAGCAGCTTATCTACCTTGGGGGATGAGCAGTTCTTC.